These 10 T cell receptor beta chains were sequenced from one sample in a study of T cell responses to AZD1222 COVID-19 vaccine listed by TCRdb under 2021. The time point label, as the study defines it: about 28 days (+/-7) after the second vaccine dose. Library method: the immunoSEQ multiplex PCR assay. The table comes from immuneACCESS by way of TCRdb, which keeps in-frame sequences with V and J called. Part of the clones is missing from these tables; in studies checked, under half for an unresolved V gene and the rest for unknown reasons. In this sample the table shows 65,000 to 90,000 clones, about 85% of which occur a single time. Around 1.2% of the sample belongs to the ten largest clones. The sample in question was peripheral blood, obtained 28 days after the second AZD1222 dose. Source of these receptors: an adult who received the AZD1222 COVID-19 vaccine.

V usage is TRBV6-4 and J usage is TRBJ2-3; TRBD1 is a possible D gene (5 bases). Germline V gives CDR1 MRHNA, CDR2 SNTAGT. V lost 4 bases, J lost 9 bases, and 17 bases lay in between. CDR3 length: 14 residues. The CDR3 sequence: CASSAQGQGGTQYF. The CDR3, as DNA: TGTGCCAGCAGTGCCCAGGGCCAGGGCGGAACGCAGTATTTT.

This chain uses TRBV29-1 with TRBJ1-2, with 8 bases aligning to TRBD1. The CDR3 totals 12 residues. Germline V gene sequence: CDR1 SQVTM, CDR2 ANQGSEA. The V gene end was trimmed by 4 bases and the J gene end by 6 bases; junction bases not matched to a gene: 4. The CDR3 sequence: CSVVDREDGYTF. The DNA for the CDR3 is TGCAGCGTTGTGGACAGGGAGGATGGCTACACCTTC. Using reference TRBV29-1 and TRBJ1-2 for the parts outside the CDR3, the full variable domain is SAVISQKPSRDICQRGTSLTIQCQVDSQVTMMFWYRQQPGQSLTLIATANQGSEATYESGFVIDKFPISRPNLTFSTLTVSNMSPEDSSIYLCSVVDREDGYTFGSGTRLTVV.

CDR3 nucleotide sequence: TGTGCCAGCAGCCAGCGACAGGTCCTCTATGGCTACACCTTC. This sequence encodes CASSQRQVLYGYTF. The chain joins TRBV7-9 to TRBJ1-2, with a tentative D call TRBD1 (6 bases). V was shortened by 5 bases and J by 4 bases, with 14 bases between the two germline ends. The CDR3 runs 14 residues. The V gene's germline CDR1 is SEHNR and CDR2 FQNEAQ (reference sequence).

In its sample, this clone was seen once. The chain is built from TRBV5-5 and TRBJ1-4; D is uncertain. Germline V lookup: CDR1 SGHKS, CDR2 YYEKEE (reference sequence). The CDR3 extends over 15 amino acids. The V end was cut by 5 bases, the J end by 0 bases, with 11 bases between. The CDR3 reads CASRIQDATNEKLFF. The CDR3 nucleotides read TGTGCCAGCAGGATCCAGGATGCAACTAATGAAAAACTGTTTTTT. Full variable domain (remainder filled in from reference TRBV5-5 and TRBJ1-4): DAGVTQSPTHLIKTRGQQVTLRCSPISGHKSVSWYQQVLGQGPQFIFQYYEKEERGRGNFPDRFSARQFPNYSSELNVNALLLGDSALYLCASRIQDATNEKLFFGSGTQLSVL.

The CDR3 reads CASTLTGPGSPLHF. The CDR3 DNA sequence: TGTGCCAGCACCTTGACAGGGCCGGGATCACCCCTCCACTTT. The chain combines TRBV11-2 with TRBJ1-6; 7 bases align to TRBD1. The CDR3 runs 14 residues. The germline CDR1 and CDR2 sequences are SGHAT and FQNNGV. Trimming at V came to 7 bases and at J to 10 bases, leaving 10 bases not matched to a gene.

This chain uses TRBV11-2 with TRBJ1-1, with 9 bases lining up with TRBD1. The CDR3 sequence is 15 residues long. Germline V gene lookup returns CDR1 SGHAT and CDR2 FQNNGV. Unmatched junction bases numbered 9, after V lost 6 bases and J lost 4 bases. Here the CDR3 reads CASRAHRGPGTEAFF. Here the CDR3 DNA reads TGTGCCAGCAGAGCACACAGGGGGCCGGGCACTGAAGCTTTCTTT. Filled out from reference TRBV11-2 and TRBJ1-1, the complete variable domain reads EAGVAQSPRYKIIEKRQSVAFWCNPISGHATLYWYQQILGQGPKLLIQFQNNGVVDDSQLPKDRFSAERLKGVDSTLKIQPAKLEDSAVYLCASRAHRGPGTEAFFGQGTRLTVV.

This clone was detected once. The rearrangement uses TRBV6-5 and TRBJ1-2; D gene unclear. V was cut by 0 bases and J by 3 bases, with 8 bases left in between. Germline V lookup: CDR1 MNHEY, CDR2 SVGAGI. This CDR3 comprises 14 residues. The CDR3 is CASSYSAGHYGYTF. Written as DNA, the CDR3 is TGTGCCAGCAGTTACTCGGCAGGACACTATGGCTACACCTTC.

In its sample, this clone was seen once. The chain recombines TRBV20-1 with TRBJ2-5; D unresolved. Germline CDR1 is DFQATT and CDR2 is SNEGSKA (reference sequence). This CDR3 region has 11 residues. V lost 0 bases and J lost 4, with 3 bases in between. This CDR3 reads CSAREGETQYF. DNA for the CDR3: TGCAGTGCTAGAGAAGGAGAGACCCAGTACTTC.

This clone has more than one count but fewer than ten. The chain carries TRBV3-1 (or the pseudogene TRBV3-2) and TRBJ2-7, with 8 bases lining up with TRBD2. V was clipped by 0 bases and J by 0 bases; unmatched bases: 4. The CDR3 has 16 amino acids. Germline loops: CDR1 LGHDT, CDR2 YNNKEL (reference sequence). The DNA of the CDR3 is TGTGCCAGCAGCCAAGAGGGGAGCGGGAGCTCCTACGAGCAGTACTTC. The encoded protein is CASSQEGSGSSYEQYF.

This clone was recorded once. The V gene is TRBV5-6, the J gene TRBJ2-1, with D possibly being TRBD2 (6 bases). Germline V gene lookup returns CDR1 SGHDT and CDR2 YYEEEE. V lost 2 bases to trimming and J lost 7 bases, with 19 bases between them. The CDR3 has 16 residues. In DNA form, the CDR3 reads TGTGCCAGCAGCTTTACTAACCGGGGGAAGGGAAATGAGCAGTTCTTC. This translates into CASSFTNRGKGNEQFF.